This passage covers 31 T cell receptor beta chains from one sample sequenced in a study of T-cell memory formation after mild COVID-19. In TCRdb, the 5' RACE reads were re-called with MiXCR into one record per CDR3 protein. Counted here are some 190,000 distinct CDR3 sequences, around 16% occurring once; the ten biggest clones make up 2% to 2.5%. The sequenced sample consisted of PBMCs or a T cell subset sorted from them (not recorded which). Receptors were obtained from an adult woman who had mild COVID-19 (a few samples of this study predate the infection). Cell type and time point are not known.

This clonotype has ten or more counts. This rearrangement joins TRBV7-8 to TRBJ2-1; 8 bases are a match to TRBD1. Germline CDR1 reads SGHVS; CDR2 reads FQNEAQ. The CDR3 has 15 residues. V was pared by 6 bases and J by 6 bases, with 10 bases of the junction left unmatched. The CDR3 loop reads CASRTRQGLGNEQFF. In DNA, the CDR3 is TGTGCCAGCAGAACCCGACAGGGGCTTGGCAATGAGCAGTTCTTC.

This clonotype came up many times. The rearrangement uses TRBV20-1 and TRBJ2-5; the D gene is possibly TRBD1 (6 bases). V was clipped by 1 base and J by 3 bases, with 12 bases between them. This CDR3 spans 14 amino acids. The V gene's germline CDR1 is DFQATT and CDR2 SNEGSKA (reference sequence). The CDR3 reads CSARALDREETQYF. The CDR3 DNA reads as TGCAGTGCTAGAGCGCTGGACAGAGAAGAGACCCAGTACTTC.

The chain has TRBV29-1 and TRBJ1-2; 8 bases are a match to TRBD1. V lost 8 bases and J lost 8; bases outside the gene matches: 10. The CDR3 is 12 residues long. The germline V gene has CDR1 SQVTM and CDR2 ANQGSEA. The CDR3 protein is CSTLDRVEGYTF. The CDR3 DNA reads as TGCAGCACGTTGGACAGGGTAGAAGGCTACACCTTC.

This clonotype was counted ten times or more. V and J are TRBV10-3 and TRBJ2-3; D not certain. The CDR3 extends over 11 amino acids. With 4 bases removed from V and 6 bases from J, the gap between germline ends came to 5 bases. Germline CDR1 reads ENHRY; CDR2 reads SYGVKD. The CDR3 loop is CAISGRDTQYF. The CDR3 region has the DNA TGTGCCATCAGTGGACGGGATACGCAGTATTTT.

Sample share makes this clonotype medium-sized. V is TRBV20-1 and J is TRBJ2-1; D may be TRBD2 (6 bases). CDR1 is DFQATT, CDR2 SNEGSKA, per germline (reference sequence). The CDR3 contains 15 residues. The V gene lost 6 bases and the J gene lost 2 bases, with 17 bases spanning the gap. CDR3 region: CSAWRADGAYNEQFF. Written as DNA, the CDR3 is TGCAGTGCGTGGAGGGCCGATGGGGCCTACAATGAGCAGTTCTTC.

In this sample, this clonotype turned up once. The genes are TRBV2 and TRBJ2-3, with D perhaps matching TRBD1 or TRBD2 (5 bases each). Looked up from germline, CDR1 is SNHLY and CDR2 is FYNNEI. The V gene lost 6 bases and the J gene lost 5 bases, with 21 bases spanning the gap. The CDR3 consists of 16 residues. CDR3 sequence (DNA): TGTGCCAGCAGGCCTTACCCGGGATCAGGGCAAGATACGCAGTATTTT. Translation gives CASRPYPGSGQDTQYF.

This clonotype occurred a few times. The J gene is TRBJ2-7, the V gene TRBV27, with TRBD2 matching 9 bases. The length of the CDR3 is 12 residues. From germline, CDR1 is MNHEY and CDR2 SMNVEV (reference sequence). The DNA of the CDR3 is TGTGATCGGCGGGAGGGCCCCCACGAGCAGTACTTC. Protein sequence: CDRREGPHEQYF.

This clonotype was picked up many times. The chain links TRBV9 to TRBJ2-2, with TRBD1 identical over 8 bases. Germline CDR1 reads SGDLS; CDR2 reads YYNGEE. After removal of 5 bases from V and 1 base from J, the junction contained 7 bases not matched to a gene. CDR3 length equals 16 residues. The CDR3 reads CASRPPGQGNTGELFF. CDR3 DNA sequence: TGTGCCAGCAGACCTCCCGGACAGGGGAACACCGGGGAGCTGTTTTTT.

This chain uses TRBV3-1 with TRBJ1-6; D gene uncertain. Looked up from germline, CDR1 is LGHDT and CDR2 is YNNKEL (reference sequence). V lost 1 base, J lost 6 bases, and 10 bases lay in between. There are 15 residues in the CDR3. The chain's CDR3 is CASSQVGVTNSPLHF. The CDR3 nucleotides are TGTGCCAGCAGCCAAGTGGGAGTTACTAATTCACCCCTCCACTTT. The whole variable domain, remainder taken from reference TRBV3-1 and TRBJ1-6, is DTAVSQTPKYLVTQMGNDKSIKCEQNLGHDTMYWYKQDSKKFLKIMFSYNNKELIINETVPNRFSPKSPDKAHLNLHINSLELGDSAVYFCASSQVGVTNSPLHFGNGTRLTVT.

This clonotype occurred a few times. The chain's CDR3 is CASSRQDSGYTF. CDR3 coding DNA: TGTGCCAGCAGTCGCCAGGACAGCGGCTACACCTTC. J is TRBJ1-2 and V is TRBV6-6; D is perhaps TRBD1 (6 bases). The ends were cut back, 5 bases at V and 8 bases at J, with 12 bases in the middle. This CDR3 has 12 residues. The germline V gene has CDR1 MNHNY and CDR2 SVGAGI (reference sequence).

The chain uses TRBV5-1 and TRBJ1-4; unclear D gene. The CDR3 has 15 residues. Trimming took 3 bases from V and 0 from J, leaving 9 bases between them. From germline, CDR1 is SGHRS and CDR2 YFSETQ. The CDR3 nucleotides read TGCGCCAGCAGCTCACGACTGTCAACTAATGAAAAACTGTTTTTT. This gives the protein CASSSRLSTNEKLFF.

The gene calls are TRBV7-7 and TRBJ2-5; TRBD1 might be the D (6 bases). V lost 2 bases, J lost 4 bases, and 17 bases lay in between. The CDR3 is made up of 16 amino acids. CDR1 and CDR2 from the germline V gene are SSHAT and FNYEAQ (reference sequence). CDR3 coding DNA: TGTGCCAGCAGCTTATCGACAGGAAGAGGGAGAGAGACCCAGTACTTC. Translating it yields CASSLSTGRGRETQYF.

The chain has TRBV5-8 and TRBJ2-2, with 8 bases that match TRBD2. This CDR3 comprises 15 residues. With 4 bases clipped from V and 0 bases from J, the junction kept 2 bases outside the gene matches. Germline V gives CDR1 SGHTS, CDR2 YDEGEE. CDR3 DNA sequence: TGTGCCAGCAGCACGACTAGCGCGAACACCGGGGAGCTGTTTTTT. This sequence encodes CASSTTSANTGELFF.

This clonotype was counted a few times. The rearrangement links TRBV5-6 to TRBJ1-4, with D perhaps matching TRBD1 (5 bases). The germline gives CDR1 SGHDT, CDR2 YYEEEE. V lost 0 bases and J lost 0, with 12 bases in between. This CDR3 region has 17 residues. The CDR3: CASSLAGTAATNEKLFF. The CDR3 DNA is TGTGCCAGCAGCTTGGCCGGGACGGCTGCAACTAATGAAAAACTGTTTTTT.

The J gene is TRBJ2-3, the V gene TRBV29-1; D gene unclear. Germline loops: CDR1 SQVTM, CDR2 ANQGSEA. The CDR3 consists of 13 residues. The ends were cut back, 5 bases at V and 3 bases at J, with 12 bases in the middle. CDR3 region: CSVLGVGTDTQYF. The CDR3, as DNA: TGCAGCGTTCTTGGAGTGGGTACAGATACGCAGTATTTT.

The V call is TRBV13, the J call TRBJ2-3; 10 nucleotides line up with TRBD2. Germline values: CDR1 PRHDT, CDR2 FYEKMQ (reference sequence). CDR3 length: 16 amino acids. V lost 4 bases to trimming and J lost 2 bases; unmatched junction nucleotides: 6. The CDR3 DNA follows: TGTGCCAGCAGCTATACCACTAGCGGGGTCACAGATACGCAGTATTTT. This encodes CASSYTTSGVTDTQYF.

The rearrangement links TRBV6-5 to TRBJ1-2; 7 positions match TRBD1. The V and J ends lost 6 bases and 6 bases, in that order; junction bases with no gene match: 7. The CDR3 has 13 residues. CDR1 is MNHEY and CDR2 is SVGAGI in the germline V gene. CDR3 region: CASRFQGVNGYTF. In DNA form, the CDR3 reads TGTGCCAGCAGATTCCAGGGGGTGAATGGCTACACCTTC.

The CDR3 spells CASSLSTGPYEQYF. The CDR3, as DNA: TGTGCCAGCAGCTTGTCAACAGGGCCCTACGAGCAGTACTTC. This rearrangement joins TRBV7-8 to TRBJ2-7; D may be TRBD1 (6 bases). V was clipped by 3 bases and J by 2 bases, with 11 bases between them. The CDR3 spans 14 residues. Germline V lookup: CDR1 SGHVS, CDR2 FQNEAQ.

The CDR3 reads CASSRTASGGPADTQYF. DNA for the CDR3: TGTGCCAGCAGCCGGACGGCTAGCGGGGGGCCGGCAGATACGCAGTATTTT. The rearrangement joins TRBV13 to TRBJ2-3; TRBD2 matches 11 bases. CDR3 length: 17 amino acids. J gave up 4 bases and V 5 bases, and 11 bases lay outside the gene matches. Germline V CDR1 and CDR2: PRHDT, FYEKMQ (reference sequence). Complete variable domain (other parts from reference TRBV13 and TRBJ2-3): AAGVIQSPRHLIKEKRETATLKCYPIPRHDTVYWYQQGPGQDPQFLISFYEKMQSDKGSIPDRFSAQQFSDYHSELNMSSLELGDSALYFCASSRTASGGPADTQYFGPGTRLTVL.

This clonotype was observed a few times. V gene TRBV20-1 combines with J gene TRBJ2-3; 11 bases align to TRBD2. Germline V gives CDR1 DFQATT, CDR2 SNEGSKA (reference sequence). Germline trimming cut 6 bases from V and 3 bases from J; bases unmatched to any gene: 8. CDR3 length: 15 amino acids. CDR3 amino acids: CSARDASGGTDTQYF. In DNA, the CDR3 is TGCAGTGCGAGGGATGCTAGCGGGGGGACAGATACGCAGTATTTT.

The table lists this clonotype with a few counts. The chain recombines TRBV11-2 with TRBJ1-5; perhaps TRBD1 as D (5 bases). The CDR3 length is 15 residues. Trimming shortened V by 1 base and J by 2 bases, and 9 bases separated the two germline ends. Germline lookup yields CDR1 SGHAT and CDR2 FQNNGV. CDR3 protein: CASSLGTLGNQPQHF. CDR3 coding DNA: TGTGCCAGCAGCTTAGGGACACTGGGCAATCAGCCCCAGCATTTT.

This clonotype was seen a few times. The CDR3 spells CASSEGPPYRGPRQPQHF. DNA for the CDR3: TGCGCCAGCAGTGAGGGGCCCCCCTACAGGGGCCCTAGGCAGCCCCAGCATTTT. The genes are TRBV10-2 and TRBJ1-5; 7 bases match TRBD1. V lost 2 bases and J lost 7; bases outside the gene matches: 17. CDR3 length: 18 amino acids. From germline, CDR1 is WSHSY and CDR2 SAAADI.

The chain recombines TRBV11-2 with TRBJ2-2; the match to TRBD1 covers 8 bases. Germline V lookup: CDR1 SGHAT, CDR2 FQNNGV. V lost 3 bases, J lost 3 bases, and 3 bases stayed unmatched. The CDR3 consists of 15 residues. As DNA, the CDR3 is TGTGCCAGCAGCTTGGGACAGGTTTACACCGGGGAGCTGTTTTTT. It yields the protein CASSLGQVYTGELFF.

The chain has TRBV2 and TRBJ2-2, with D uncertain. The CDR3 extends over 15 amino acids. Germline assignment: CDR1 SNHLY and CDR2 FYNNEI. Trimming left V 2 bases short and J 6 bases short, with 13 bases between. As DNA, the CDR3 is TGTGCCAGCAGTGAATTTGTTGGGCAGTCCGGGGAGCTGTTTTTT. It specifies CASSEFVGQSGELFF.

This clonotype was counted only a few times. This chain uses TRBV3-1 with TRBJ1-2, with D unresolved. Germline CDR1 LGHDT, CDR2 YNNKEL (reference sequence). There are 15 residues in the CDR3. The germline V and J ends were trimmed by 4 bases and 0 bases, with 12 bases remaining between them. The CDR3 DNA is TGTGCCAGCAGCCGCCGCAGCTTGGCTAACTATGGCTACACCTTC. Translated, it gives CASSRRSLANYGYTF.

This clonotype has more than one count but fewer than ten. The V call is TRBV28, the J call TRBJ1-2; unclear D gene. This CDR3 comprises 16 residues. Germline CDR1 is MDHEN and CDR2 is SYDVKM. The V gene lost 2 bases and the J gene lost 6 bases, with 19 bases spanning the gap. The CDR3 region has the DNA TGTGCCAGCAGTTTACCCTCCGTAGGAGGCTTTAATGGCTACACCTTC. Translated: CASSLPSVGGFNGYTF.

In this sample, this clonotype turned up once. The chain uses TRBV9 and TRBJ1-3; D unclear. The germline V gene has CDR1 SGDLS and CDR2 YYNGEE. V lost 0 bases, J lost 2 bases, and 12 bases lay in between. CDR3 length: 16 residues. The CDR3 loop is CASSVDIGITGNTIYF. CDR3 nucleotide sequence: TGTGCCAGCAGCGTAGATATCGGTATTACTGGAAACACCATATATTTT. The full variable domain, rest sourced from reference TRBV9 and TRBJ1-3, is DSGVTQTPKHLITATGQRVTLRCSPRSGDLSVYWYQQSLDQGLQFLIQYYNGEERAKGNILERFSAQQFPDLHSELNLSSLELGDSALYFCASSVDIGITGNTIYFGEGSWLTVV.

A few counts support this clonotype. This chain uses TRBV5-1 with TRBJ2-5; TRBD1 matches 9 bases. J was trimmed by 5 bases and V by 7 bases; bases with no gene match: 12. The germline gives CDR1 SGHRS, CDR2 YFSETQ. The CDR3 is 15 residues long. The CDR3 region has the DNA TGCGCCAGCTGTCTGGGACAGGGCGTAGGGGAGACCCAGTACTTC. This codes for CASCLGQGVGETQYF.

This clonotype appeared a few times. The rearrangement links TRBV27 to TRBJ2-1; D remains unclear. Trimming took off 6 bases at V and 0 bases at J, with 12 bases between the two ends. The CDR3 totals 15 residues. The germline V gene encodes CDR1 MNHEY and CDR2 SMNVEV (reference sequence). The CDR3 coding sequence is TGTGCCAGCAGAAGTATAGCAAGCTCCTACAATGAGCAGTTCTTC. This gives the protein CASRSIASSYNEQFF.

CDR3 nucleotides: TGTGCCAGCAGTCTTCGGGACAGCTATAATTCACCCCTCCACTTT. This codes for CASSLRDSYNSPLHF. The chain joins TRBV27 to TRBJ1-6; 7 bases line up with TRBD1. Germline V gene sequence: CDR1 MNHEY, CDR2 SMNVEV (reference sequence). The V segment lost 5 bases and the J segment 3 bases; nucleotides outside the gene matches: 4. The CDR3 consists of 15 residues.

This clonotype showed up just a few times. V and J are TRBV29-1 and TRBJ2-1; D call uncertain. V lost 6 bases and J lost 6, with 12 bases in between. Germline V gene lookup returns CDR1 SQVTM and CDR2 ANQGSEA. The CDR3 spans 12 residues. This chain's CDR3 is CSVVEVGNEQFF. CDR3 nucleotides: TGCAGCGTGGTTGAGGTGGGCAATGAGCAGTTCTTC.